This T cell receptor beta chain was sequenced during a study of T cell changes during pregnancy in multiple sclerosis. The CDR3 is 15 residues long. Germline V gene data show CDR1 as SGHRS and CDR2 as YFSETQ. V gave up 3 bases and J gave up 6 bases; unmatched junction bases: 5. Method: immunoSEQ multiplex PCR; TCRdb's copy keeps in-frame clones and lacks some. The table lists about 36,000 clones, around 90% of them singletons. The rearrangement links TRBV5-1 to TRBJ2-1, with 11 bases that match TRBD2. This specimen was CD4+ T cells from peripheral blood mononuclear cells, taken after pregnancy. This sequence was found in a female donor with multiple sclerosis, enrolled in a pregnancy study. The CDR3 region has the DNA TGCGCCAGCAGCTCCACTAGCGGGGGTCTCAATGAGCAGTTCTTC. This encodes CASSSTSGGLNEQFF.